One sample yielded the 25 T cell receptor beta chains listed below, sequenced in a study of blood T cell repertoires in COVID-19. Sequencing used immunoSEQ multiplex PCR; TCRdb keeps in-frame clones, though not all of them. This table holds 110,000 to 150,000 clones, 80% to 90% found once. The sample was peripheral blood. All receptors derive from a woman aged 55-70 years with active COVID-19.

The chain combines TRBV6-5 with TRBJ1-5; a possible D gene is TRBD1 (6 bases). The CDR3 covers 13 residues. Trimming removed 4 bases at V and 13 bases at J, with 17 bases between. The germline gives CDR1 MNHEY, CDR2 SVGAGI. The CDR3 reads CASSSYDQGSQHF. CDR3 bases: TGTGCCAGCAGTTCCTACGATCAGGGGTCGCAGCATTTT.

V usage is TRBV3-1 (or the pseudogene TRBV3-2) and J usage is TRBJ2-3, with 11 bases matching TRBD2. The CDR3 length is 16 residues. In germline, CDR1 is LGHDT, CDR2 YNNKEL (reference sequence). V dropped 4 bases and J dropped 0; count of bases not matched to a gene: 3. The CDR3 reads CASSLGTSGSTDTQYF. The CDR3 DNA follows: TGTGCCAGCAGCCTCGGGACTAGCGGAAGCACAGATACGCAGTATTTT.

The chain employs TRBV9 and TRBJ2-3; D unresolved. The CDR3 consists of 14 residues. Trimming cost V 0 bases and J 2 bases, with 7 bases left between them. The germline V gene has CDR1 SGDLS and CDR2 YYNGEE. The CDR3 DNA reads TGTGCCAGCAGCGTAGGGCACCTCACAGATACGCAGTATTTT. Amino acids: CASSVGHLTDTQYF.

The gene calls are TRBV7-6 and TRBJ2-7; 8 nucleotides line up with TRBD1. Germline CDR1 and CDR2: SGHVS and FNYEAQ. The V gene end was trimmed by 5 bases and the J gene end by 5 bases; junction bases not matched to a gene: 11. The CDR3 runs 15 residues. CDR3 nucleotides: TGTGCCAGCAGCCCGTGGGGGCAGGGGGCTAACGAGCAGTACTTC. Translated, it gives CASSPWGQGANEQYF.

The CDR3: CATSTLGVAGEYDGYTF. The CDR3, as DNA: TGTGCCACCAGCACTTTGGGAGTAGCAGGGGAGTACGATGGCTACACCTTC. V is TRBV15 and J is TRBJ1-2, with D perhaps TRBD1 (6 bases). In germline, CDR1 is LNHNV, CDR2 YYDKDF (reference sequence). Trimming left V 4 bases short and J 6 bases short, with 24 bases between. This CDR3 has 17 residues.

This clone showed up just a few times. The chain employs TRBV5-1 and TRBJ2-3, with 12 bases aligning to TRBD2. J gave up 4 bases and V 6 bases, and 6 bases lay outside the gene matches. There are 15 residues in the CDR3. Germline V gene data show CDR1 as SGHRS and CDR2 as YFSETQ. The CDR3 sequence is CASTSGRASADTQYF. As DNA, the CDR3 is TGCGCCAGCACTAGCGGGAGGGCCTCGGCAGATACGCAGTATTTT. Supplemented by reference TRBV5-1 and TRBJ2-3, the full variable domain reads KAGVTQTPRYLIKTRGQQVTLSCSPISGHRSVSWYQQTPGQGLQFLFEYFSETQRNKGNFPGRFSGRQFSNSRSEMNVSTLELGDSALYLCASTSGRASADTQYFGPGTRLTVL.

This chain connects TRBV28 to TRBJ2-5; 10 bases match TRBD1. The germline CDR1 and CDR2 sequences are MDHEN and SYDVKM. Trimming took 0 bases from V and 4 from J; bases not matched to a gene: 11. The CDR3 runs to 18 residues. The CDR3 bases are TGTGCCAGCAGTTTATGGGGGATGGGGACAGGGGCTGGAGAGACCCAGTACTTC. Its protein is CASSLWGMGTGAGETQYF. The variable domain in full, with the rest retrieved from reference TRBV28 and TRBJ2-5, is DVKVTQSSRYLVKRTGEKVFLECVQDMDHENMFWYRQDPGLGLRLIYFSYDVKMKEKGDIPEGYSVSREKKERFSLILESASTNQTSMYLCASSLWGMGTGAGETQYFGPGTRLLVL.

The chain couples TRBV28 to TRBJ1-1; 8 bases match TRBD1. The CDR3 has 13 residues. Germline loops: CDR1 MDHEN, CDR2 SYDVKM. Trimming took 6 bases from V and 3 from J; bases not matched to a gene: 3. CDR3 DNA sequence: TGTGCCAGCAGAGGACAGGGCCACACTGAAGCTTTCTTT. Residues: CASRGQGHTEAFF.

V is TRBV5-6 and J is TRBJ2-7, with TRBD1 matching over 8 bases. This CDR3 spans 15 amino acids. Trimming at V came to 3 bases and at J to 7 bases, leaving 12 bases not matched to a gene. The V gene's germline CDR1 is SGHDT and CDR2 YYEEEE. CDR3 DNA sequence: TGTGCCAGCAGCTCAAATCTCAGGGGGCGTGGGGAGCAGTACTTC. This codes for CASSSNLRGRGEQYF. Combining the CDR3 with reference TRBV5-6 and TRBJ2-7 gives the whole variable domain DAGVTQSPTHLIKTRGQQVTLRCSPKSGHDTVSWYQQALGQGPQFIFQYYEEEERQRGNFPDRFSGHQFPNYSSELNVNALLLGDSALYLCASSSNLRGRGEQYFGPGTRLTVT.

The gene calls are TRBV2 and TRBJ2-1, with a weak D call TRBD2 (6 bases). V dropped 5 bases and J dropped 8 bases, with 22 bases sitting between them. This CDR3 is built from 16 residues. Germline CDR1 SNHLY, CDR2 FYNNEI. The CDR3 loop is CASSMVWGPEGDEQFF. The CDR3 region has the DNA TGTGCCAGCAGTATGGTTTGGGGTCCGGAGGGCGATGAGCAGTTCTTC.

V gene TRBV27 combines with J gene TRBJ2-1; D not resolved. CDR1 is MNHEY, CDR2 SMNVEV, per germline (reference sequence). V shed 7 bases and J shed 5 bases, with 9 bases lying between them. The CDR3 sequence is 12 residues long. This chain's CDR3 is CASTSNNNEQFF. The CDR3, as DNA: TGTGCCAGCACCTCGAACAACAATGAGCAGTTCTTC.

The genes are TRBV5-1 and TRBJ1-6; D gene ambiguous. Trimming left V 0 bases short and J 9 bases short, with 10 bases between. From germline, CDR1 is SGHRS and CDR2 YFSETQ. This CDR3 has 14 residues. The CDR3 protein is CASSLAGMGSPLHF. In DNA, the CDR3 is TGCGCCAGCAGCTTGGCGGGGATGGGTTCACCCCTCCACTTT.

The sample holds one count of this clone. CDR3 region: CASSRDIGNQPQHF. CDR3 coding DNA: TGTGCCAGCAGCCGGGACATAGGCAATCAGCCCCAGCATTTT. This chain connects TRBV28 to TRBJ1-5; possibly TRBD1 for D (6 bases). V shed 6 bases and J shed 2 bases, with 11 bases lying between them. CDR1 and CDR2 from the germline V gene are MDHEN and SYDVKM. The CDR3 has 14 residues.

The rearrangement links TRBV6-5 to TRBJ1-2, with D possibly matching TRBD1 (5 bases). This CDR3 region has 12 residues. V lost 6 bases and J 2 bases, leaving 7 bases between the germline ends. Germline V gene lookup returns CDR1 MNHEY and CDR2 SVGAGI. The CDR3 here is CASSDRNYGYTF. DNA of the CDR3: TGTGCCAGCAGCGACAGAAACTATGGCTACACCTTC.

V and J are TRBV28 and TRBJ2-7; TRBD1 matches at 8 bases. Germline-derived CDR1 and CDR2 are MDHEN and SYDVKM. The CDR3 is 16 residues long. Losses at the gene ends were 4 bases for V and 9 bases for J; bases not matched to a gene: 17. The DNA for the CDR3 is TGTGCCAGCAGTTCTCACCCAGGGGGCCTCTCGTTCGCGCAGTACTTC. It translates to CASSSHPGGLSFAQYF.

The chain has TRBV25-1 and TRBJ2-3, with 8 bases lining up with TRBD2. The CDR3 length is 14 residues. V shed 5 bases, J shed 6 bases, and the junction held 7 bases outside the gene matches. Germline CDR1 reads MGHDK; CDR2 reads SYGVNS. CDR3 DNA sequence: TGTGCCAGCAGTCCCGGGACTAGAACCGATACGCAGTATTTT. Its translation: CASSPGTRTDTQYF.

The J gene is TRBJ2-3, the V gene TRBV27; D is possibly TRBD2 (6 bases). This CDR3 has 16 amino acids. With 6 bases removed from V and 4 bases from J, the gap between germline ends came to 20 bases. Per germline, CDR1 MNHEY and CDR2 SMNVEV (reference sequence). The CDR3 DNA reads TGTGCCAGCAGAACCTTCACGCGGGGAGCGGCAGATACGCAGTATTTT. This gives the protein CASRTFTRGAADTQYF.

The chain links TRBV3-1 (or the pseudogene TRBV3-2) to TRBJ2-5, with a possible D match to TRBD1 (6 bases). V was pared by 4 bases and J by 2 bases, with 23 bases between. The CDR3 totals 18 residues. The germline gives CDR1 LGHDT, CDR2 YNNKEL (reference sequence). In DNA, the CDR3 is TGTGCCAGCAGCCCAGTTGCCCCTCTCCGGGACACGCAAGAGACCCAGTACTTC. Translated: CASSPVAPLRDTQETQYF.

The J gene is TRBJ1-6, the V gene TRBV28; D call uncertain. CDR3 size: 13 residues. V was pared by 7 bases and J by 9 bases, with 13 bases between. Germline CDR1 is MDHEN and CDR2 is SYDVKM. The chain's CDR3 is CASKRQHLSPLHF. CDR3 coding DNA: TGTGCCAGCAAGCGGCAGCATCTTTCACCCCTCCACTTT.

The chain is built from TRBV27 and TRBJ2-7, with D perhaps TRBD2 (5 bases). V lost 6 bases and J 5 bases, leaving 20 bases between the germline ends. Germline CDR1 MNHEY, CDR2 SMNVEV (reference sequence). CDR3 length: 15 amino acids. CDR3 sequence: CASSRSAGIAHEQYF. The CDR3 DNA reads TGTGCCAGCAGCCGGTCGGCCGGGATTGCCCACGAGCAGTACTTC.

The V call is TRBV10-3, the J call TRBJ2-7; 9 bases line up with TRBD2. The CDR3 consists of 21 residues. Germline-derived CDR1 and CDR2 are ENHRY and SYGVKD. V gave up 0 bases and J gave up 8 bases; unmatched junction bases: 26. The CDR3 reads CAISESPYSSGTSKGDTKQYF. The DNA of the CDR3 is TGTGCCATCAGTGAGTCTCCGTATTCTAGCGGGACCAGTAAAGGGGATACGAAGCAGTACTTC.

The chain couples TRBV6-2 or TRBV6-3 to TRBJ2-5, with 12 bases fitting TRBD2. With V trimmed by 6 bases and J by 2 bases, 13 bases remained unmatched. There are 18 residues in the CDR3. Per the germline V gene, CDR1 is MNHEY and CDR2 is SVGEGT. CDR3 DNA: TGTGCCAGCAGCCCTCACCCGCCTGGACTAGCGGGACAAGAGACCCAGTACTTC. Residues: CASSPHPPGLAGQETQYF.

J is TRBJ2-6 and V is TRBV28, with TRBD1 identical over 12 bases. This CDR3 has 17 residues. Per the germline V gene, CDR1 is MDHEN and CDR2 is SYDVKM. CDR3 protein: CARPPGTGGGGANVLTF. The DNA of the CDR3 is TGTGCGAGGCCCCCGGGGACAGGGGGCGGAGGGGCCAACGTCCTGACTTTC.

J is TRBJ2-1 and V is TRBV28; 9 positions match TRBD2. Looked up from germline, CDR1 is MDHEN and CDR2 is SYDVKM. This CDR3 has 14 residues. The J segment lost 8 bases and the V segment lost 7 bases, leaving 9 bases of the junction unmatched. The DNA of the CDR3 is TGTGCCAGCATCTCGCCTAGCGGGAACCATGAGCAGTTCTTC. The encoded protein is CASISPSGNHEQFF.

The rearrangement links TRBV18 to TRBJ1-2; 8 positions agree with TRBD1. V dropped 7 bases and J dropped 2; count of bases not matched to a gene: 9. In germline, CDR1 is KGHSH, CDR2 LQKENI. The CDR3 loop spans 15 amino acids. The DNA of the CDR3 is TGTGCCAGCTACGAGTCCAGGGGGCGCAACTATGGCTACACCTTC. It yields the protein CASYESRGRNYGYTF. Combining the CDR3 with reference TRBV18 and TRBJ1-2 gives the whole variable domain NAGVMQNPRHLVRRRGQEARLRCSPMKGHSHVYWYRQLPEEGLKFMVYLQKENIIDESGMPKERFSAEFPKEGPSILRIQQVVRGDSAAYFCASYESRGRNYGYTFGSGTRLTVV.